Below are 7 T cell receptor beta chains sequenced from a single sample in a study of shared clonotypes between healthy human individuals. Assay used: immunoSEQ multiplex PCR; TCRdb lists only in-frame clones, some missing. There are 2 million to 2.5 million clones in the sample; roughly 95% occur only once, and more than 0.95% lies in the top ten. CD45RO-negative, CCR7-selected cells formed the naive CD8 fraction, which excluded terminally differentiated effector memory CD45RA+ cells. Sequenced: naive CD8+ T cells sorted from blood. All receptors come from a man between 18 and 29 years old in good health.

V gene TRBV10-3 combines with J gene TRBJ2-1; 9 positions match TRBD2. This CDR3 region has 16 residues. From germline, CDR1 is ENHRY and CDR2 SYGVKD. Unmatched junction bases numbered 6, after V lost 6 bases and J lost 0 bases. CDR3 sequence (DNA): TGTGCCATCAGCTTGACTAGCGGCGACTCCTACAATGAGCAGTTCTTC. Its translation is CAISLTSGDSYNEQFF.

The chain has TRBV28 and TRBJ1-5; TRBD1 aligns across 7 bases. Germline CDR1 and CDR2: MDHEN and SYDVKM. V trimming: 6 bases; J trimming: 4 bases; junction bases outside the gene matches: 12. The CDR3 sequence is 16 residues long. The CDR3 loop is CASSHTTGSGNQPQHF. In DNA form, the CDR3 reads TGTGCCAGCAGCCATACGACAGGGTCAGGTAATCAGCCCCAGCATTTT. Drawing the rest from reference TRBV28 and TRBJ1-5, the complete variable domain is DVKVTQSSRYLVKRTGEKVFLECVQDMDHENMFWYRQDPGLGLRLIYFSYDVKMKEKGDIPEGYSVSREKKERFSLILESASTNQTSMYLCASSHTTGSGNQPQHFGDGTRLSIL.

This chain uses TRBV9 with TRBJ1-1; 7 nucleotides match TRBD1. V shed 3 bases and J 1 base; nucleotides not matched to a gene: 6. CDR1 and CDR2 from the germline V gene are SGDLS and YYNGEE. The CDR3 contains 15 residues. CDR3: CASSAPRGANTEAFF. As DNA, the CDR3 is TGTGCCAGCAGCGCGCCCAGGGGGGCGAACACTGAAGCTTTCTTT.

The V and J genes are TRBV6-1 and TRBJ1-1; unclear D gene. The CDR3 runs 12 residues. Germline assignment: CDR1 MNHNS and CDR2 SASEGT. V lost 8 bases and J 3 bases, leaving 10 bases between the germline ends. The CDR3 DNA reads as TGTGCCAGCCTGCCCCCGTACACTGAAGCTTTCTTT. As protein: CASLPPYTEAFF.

The rearrangement joins TRBV5-6 to TRBJ1-2; D may be TRBD1 (6 bases). V lost 0 bases and J lost 6, with 9 bases in between. CDR3 length equals 13 residues. Per germline, CDR1 SGHDT and CDR2 YYEEEE. CDR3 DNA: TGTGCCAGCAGCTTGGGGTCAGGGGATGGCTACACCTTC. It encodes CASSLGSGDGYTF. Complete variable domain (other parts from reference TRBV5-6 and TRBJ1-2): DAGVTQSPTHLIKTRGQQVTLRCSPKSGHDTVSWYQQALGQGPQFIFQYYEEEERQRGNFPDRFSGHQFPNYSSELNVNALLLGDSALYLCASSLGSGDGYTFGSGTRLTVV.

V gene TRBV7-9 combines with J gene TRBJ2-5; tentative D call: TRBD1 (6 bases). Trimming took off 5 bases at V and 5 bases at J, with 18 bases between the two ends. Per the germline V gene, CDR1 is SEHNR and CDR2 is FQNEAQ (reference sequence). CDR3 size: 15 residues. CDR3 in DNA: TGTGCCAGCAGCGCGAAGGGGGAGTGGGTTGAGACCCAGTACTTC. Protein sequence: CASSAKGEWVETQYF.

The V gene is TRBV5-1, the J gene TRBJ1-1; D is unclear. This CDR3 comprises 14 residues. Trimming took 4 bases from V and 7 from J, leaving 17 bases between them. Germline CDR1 reads SGHRS; CDR2 reads YFSETQ. Here the CDR3 reads CASSQTDPAREAFF. The CDR3 nucleotides are TGCGCCAGCAGCCAGACCGACCCGGCCCGTGAAGCTTTCTTT.